One and the same sample provided the 14 T cell receptor beta chains below, sequenced in a study of CD8 T cells in ankylosing spondylitis. TCRdb independently ran MiXCR on the 5' RACE reads; one entry per CDR3 protein. The repertoire includes roughly 120,000 distinct CDR3 sequences, around 15% of them detected once, and approximately 3.1% sits in the top ten. The sequenced sample was blood, either unsorted or a sorted T cell fraction (not recorded which). The receptors here all came from a female donor with ankylosing spondylitis or in good health (not recorded which).

The sample holds many counts of this clonotype. This chain connects TRBV20-1 to TRBJ2-5; tentatively, D is TRBD1 (6 bases). Germline V gene lookup returns CDR1 DFQATT and CDR2 SNEGSKA (reference sequence). The V gene lost 6 bases and the J gene lost 2 bases, with 10 bases spanning the gap. The CDR3 has 12 amino acids. CDR3 sequence reads: CSAPQGQETQYF. The CDR3 DNA is TGCAGTGCGCCACAGGGTCAAGAGACCCAGTACTTC.

In the case of this clonotype: This may be a read error: a much more frequent sequence differs by one nucleotide. The chain recombines TRBV5-6 with TRBJ2-1; 8 nucleotides line up with TRBD1. The CDR3 is 15 amino acids. Germline V gene data show CDR1 as SGHDT and CDR2 as YYEEEE. The CDR3 loop is CAGSSGQGWGNEQFF. CDR3 nucleotides: TGTGCCGGCAGCTCTGGACAGGGTTGGGGCAATGAGCAGTTCTTC.

The chain combines TRBV21-1 with TRBJ2-7; TRBD1, the table's D call, lacks a check against the DNA. TRBV21-1 is shown as a pseudogene. The CDR3 has 15 residues. CDR3 sequence reads: CASSKDREDRYEQYF. As DNA, the CDR3 is TGTGCCAGCAGCAAGGACAGGGAGGATCGCTACGAGCAGTACTTC.

This clonotype was counted only a few times. This chain joins TRBV6-5 and TRBJ1-2; D is possibly TRBD1 (6 bases). V was shortened by 6 bases and J by 7 bases, with 21 bases between the two germline ends. CDR3 length equals 15 residues. CDR1 MNHEY and CDR2 SVGAGI come from the germline V gene. The CDR3 here is CASRYPWGDIGGYTF. The CDR3 nucleotides read TGTGCCAGCAGATACCCCTGGGGGGACATAGGTGGCTACACCTTC.

The J gene is TRBJ2-7, the V gene TRBV7-9; the D gene is possibly TRBD1 (7 bases). Germline V CDR1 and CDR2: SEHNR, FQNEAQ (reference sequence). This CDR3 spans 15 amino acids. The V end was cut by 1 base, the J end by 2 bases, with 12 bases between. The DNA of the CDR3 is TGTGCCAGCAGCTTAGAAGGGGGGACAGCCTACGAGCAGTACTTC. The encoded protein is CASSLEGGTAYEQYF.

With respect to this clonotype: Being one base from a much bigger clone, this may be a read error. This rearrangement joins TRBV27 to TRBJ2-1; maybe TRBD2 (5 bases). The CDR3 has 13 amino acids. CDR1 is MNHEY and CDR2 is SMNVEV in the germline V gene (reference sequence). CDR3 DNA: TGTGCCAGCACCAGACTATCGAGTAATGAGCAGCTCTTC. Protein product: CASTRLSSNEQLF.

This chain links TRBV7-8 with TRBJ2-1; either TRBD1 or TRBD2 may fit D (5 bases each). CDR1 is SGHVS, CDR2 FQNEAQ, per germline. The length of the CDR3 is 14 residues. The V end was cut by 5 bases, the J end by 6 bases, with 14 bases between. The CDR3 nucleotides read TGTGCCAGCAGCCTAGGGTCGAGGGGCAATGAGCAGTTCTTC. This translates into CASSLGSRGNEQFF.

This clonotype was seen a handful of times. This chain joins TRBV2 and TRBJ2-1; a possible D gene is TRBD2 (5 bases). Trimming pared 6 bases from V and 5 bases from J, leaving 20 bases between. Germline CDR1 SNHLY, CDR2 FYNNEI. The CDR3 length is 16 residues. The CDR3 reads CASRGNVAGIHNEQFF. As DNA, the CDR3 is TGTGCCAGCAGGGGGAATGTTGCCGGGATCCACAATGAGCAGTTCTTC.

Only a few counts were recorded for this clonotype. The chain uses TRBV28 and TRBJ2-7; 8 bases are shared with TRBD2. Germline-derived CDR1 and CDR2 are MDHEN and SYDVKM. V shed 7 bases and J 0 bases; nucleotides not matched to a gene: 2. The CDR3 has 13 amino acids. The CDR3: CASKGTSSYEQYF. CDR3 sequence (DNA): TGTGCCAGCAAAGGGACTAGCTCCTACGAGCAGTACTTC.

This sequence joins TRBV10-1 and TRBJ2-7, with 8 positions matching TRBD1. The germline gives CDR1 WNHNN, CDR2 SYGVQD (reference sequence). The CDR3 totals 15 residues. V was clipped by 7 bases and J by 0 bases; unmatched bases: 8. In DNA, the CDR3 is TGCGCCAGCAAGGACAGGGTATATGACTCCTACGAGCAGTACTTC. Protein product: CASKDRVYDSYEQYF.

In this sample, this clonotype turned up many times. The V gene is TRBV20-1, the J gene TRBJ1-2, with D possibly TRBD1 on 5 matching bases. V was trimmed by 5 bases and J by 5 bases, leaving 9 bases between them. Germline-derived CDR1 and CDR2 are DFQATT and SNEGSKA (reference sequence). CDR3 length equals 11 residues. CDR3 coding DNA: TGCAGTGCTGGGGGGGTGTATGGCTACACCTTC. Encoded protein: CSAGGVYGYTF.

Only a few counts were recorded for this clonotype. The V gene is TRBV12-3 or TRBV12-4, the J gene TRBJ2-4, with a tentative D call TRBD2 (6 bases). V was trimmed by 6 bases and J by 0 bases, leaving 15 bases between them. The CDR3 length is 16 residues. The CDR3 region is CASSSPEGLAKNIQYF. In DNA form, the CDR3 reads TGTGCCAGCAGCTCCCCGGAGGGATTAGCCAAAAACATTCAGTACTTC.

This clonotype was counted ten times or more. The chain employs TRBV27 and TRBJ2-3; 7 bases match TRBD1. V gave up 2 bases and J gave up 3 bases; unmatched junction bases: 2. Germline assignment: CDR1 MNHEY and CDR2 SMNVEV (reference sequence). CDR3 size: 14 residues. CDR3 sequence: CASSLDRETDTQYF. CDR3 DNA: TGTGCCAGCAGTTTAGACAGGGAAACAGATACGCAGTATTTT.

This clonotype was detected a few times. The gene calls are TRBV20-1 and TRBJ2-7, with 7 bases identical to TRBD1. The J segment lost 0 bases and the V segment lost 5 bases, leaving 10 bases of the junction unmatched. Germline V gene sequence: CDR1 DFQATT, CDR2 SNEGSKA (reference sequence). There are 15 residues in the CDR3. CDR3 bases: TGCAGTGCTCCCTCAACAGGGGTTATCTCCTACGAGCAGTACTTC. As protein: CSAPSTGVISYEQYF.